This T cell receptor beta chain was retrieved from a study of shared clonotypes between healthy human individuals. CD4+ cells underwent separation, giving CD45RA+ naive and CD45RA-negative memory subsets. General study findings and limits: Represented diversity, genetic and exposure-history alike, was limited by few donors.

Notes on this clone: The target antigen is unknown.

In the original processing: Filtering differed since immunoSEQ provided only junctions, with no quality scores. Data came from immunoSEQ multiplex PCR; TCRdb stores just in-frame clones and leaves some out. The V and J calls and clone size come from that table; D and trimming were worked out from the DNA. This table has more than 1 million clones, around 78% appearing once. The TCR sequence derives from a man younger than 35 in good health. Some clones in this sample may be carry-over from other donors' samples. Material for sequencing was memory CD4+ T cells from PBMCs. The subset here: CD45RA-negative fraction.

The CDR3 loop reads CASRRWDTGANVLTF. The CDR3 coding sequence is TGCGCCAGCAGGAGGTGGGACACTGGGGCCAACGTCCTGACTTTC. The chain uses TRBV5-1 and TRBJ2-6; D perhaps matches TRBD1 (6 bases). This CDR3 has 15 residues. Germline V lookup: CDR1 SGHRS, CDR2 YFSETQ. Trimming pared 5 bases from V and 2 bases from J, leaving 11 bases between.